These 28 T cell receptor beta chains were sequenced from one sample in a study of graft-versus-host responses after intestinal transplantation. Assay: immunoSEQ multiplex PCR; the TCRdb copy retains only in-frame clones and omits some. The sample has more than 15,000 clones; around 42% are singletons. The study plated roughly 200,000 CFSE-labeled responders with roughly 200,000 irradiated, violet-dye-labeled stimulators. The sequenced sample was alloreactive CD8+ T cells from a mixed lymphocyte reaction culture, obtained before intestinal transplant. Subset meaning: CFSE-low proliferating T cells sorted from approximately 6-day pre-transplant mixed lymphocyte reaction (GvH or HvG direction). These receptors all stem from a human patient who received an intestinal transplant.

The rearrangement joins TRBV27 to TRBJ2-1, with D perhaps matching TRBD1 (5 bases). The CDR3 loop spans 14 amino acids. The V gene's germline CDR1 is MNHEY and CDR2 SMNVEV (reference sequence). Trimming cost V 2 bases and J 4 bases, with 9 bases left between them. The CDR3 DNA reads as TGTGCCAGCAGTTTACAGGGCAGTTACAATGAGCAGTTCTTC. Encoded protein: CASSLQGSYNEQFF.

The V gene is TRBV6-5, the J gene TRBJ1-4; maybe TRBD1 (5 bases). In germline, CDR1 is MNHEY, CDR2 SVGAGI. CDR3 length: 12 amino acids. V lost 8 bases, J lost 12 bases, and 16 bases lay in between. The CDR3 DNA sequence: TGTGCCAGCTCCGATTTTGGCAGGGAACTGTTTTTT. Protein product: CASSDFGRELFF.

V gene TRBV10-3 combines with J gene TRBJ1-1; tentative D call: TRBD1 (5 bases). V was shortened by 0 bases and J by 5 bases, with 13 bases between the two germline ends. CDR3 length: 15 amino acids. The germline CDR1 and CDR2 sequences are ENHRY and SYGVKD. In DNA form, the CDR3 reads TGTGCCATCAGTGAGTCGGCGGGGCTAGGGACTGAAGCTTTCTTT. As protein: CAISESAGLGTEAFF.

In its sample, this clone is medium-sized. The gene calls are TRBV5-4 and TRBJ1-5, with 7 bases aligning to TRBD1. With V trimmed by 3 bases and J by 0 bases, 3 bases remained unmatched. Germline V gene lookup returns CDR1 SGHNT and CDR2 YYREEE (reference sequence). This CDR3 is 15 amino acids long. In DNA form, the CDR3 reads TGTGCCAGCAGCTCAGGGGGGGATAGCAATCAGCCCCAGCATTTT. Its protein product is CASSSGGDSNQPQHF. Variable domain in full (rest from reference TRBV5-4 and TRBJ1-5): ETGVTQSPTHLIKTRGQQVTLRCSSQSGHNTVSWYQQALGQGPQFIFQYYREEENGRGNFPPRFSGLQFPNYSSELNVNALELDDSALYLCASSSGGDSNQPQHFGDGTRLSIL.

The chain uses TRBV7-2 and TRBJ2-2; possibly TRBD2 for D (6 bases). The CDR3 spans 18 residues. Germline assignment: CDR1 SGHTA and CDR2 FQGNSA. Trimming stripped 1 base from V and 0 bases from J, with 15 bases between. The DNA of the CDR3 is TGTGCCAGCAGCTTAGAAGGGCTAGCGATTTCGAACACCGGGGAGCTGTTTTTT. This translates into CASSLEGLAISNTGELFF.

This rearrangement joins TRBV7-9 to TRBJ2-7, with 10 bases aligning to TRBD2. The V and J ends lost 0 bases and 5 bases, in that order; junction bases with no gene match: 4. This CDR3 is built from 15 residues. Germline values: CDR1 SEHNR, CDR2 FQNEAQ (reference sequence). CDR3 bases: TGTGCCAGCAGCTTAGCGGGTCTAGCGGGAGACGAGCAGTACTTC. Encoded protein: CASSLAGLAGDEQYF. Looking up the rest from reference TRBV7-9 and TRBJ2-7 gives the full variable domain: DTGVSQNPRHKITKRGQNVTFRCDPISEHNRLYWYRQTLGQGPEFLTYFQNEAQLEKSRLLSDRFSAERPKGSFSTLEIQRTEQGDSAMYLCASSLAGLAGDEQYFGPGTRLTVT.

V gene TRBV6-1 combines with J gene TRBJ1-1; D gene ambiguous. The CDR3 is made up of 14 amino acids. V lost 5 bases and J 3 bases, leaving 13 bases between the germline ends. Germline V gene data show CDR1 as MNHNS and CDR2 as SASEGT. The CDR3 DNA is TGTGCCAGCAGTTATGTCTACGGGGACACTGAAGCTTTCTTT. This codes for CASSYVYGDTEAFF.

Only a few counts were recorded for this clone. The chain uses TRBV27 and TRBJ2-3; no clear D gene. Trimming cost V 2 bases and J 2 bases, with 11 bases left between them. CDR3 length: 15 amino acids. Germline CDR1 reads MNHEY; CDR2 reads SMNVEV (reference sequence). This CDR3 reads CASSLTLTVTDTQYF. The CDR3 nucleotides are TGTGCCAGCAGTTTAACATTGACGGTCACAGATACGCAGTATTTT.

The chain's CDR3 is CASRWGGMNTEAFF. DNA of the CDR3: TGTGCCAGCAGGTGGGGGGGGATGAACACTGAAGCTTTCTTT. The V call is TRBV28, the J call TRBJ1-1; D may be TRBD1 (5 bases). Trimming removed 6 bases at V and 0 bases at J, with 11 bases between. Germline loops: CDR1 MDHEN, CDR2 SYDVKM. The CDR3 is made up of 14 amino acids.

This sequence joins TRBV9 and TRBJ2-1, with D perhaps being TRBD1 or TRBD2 (5 bases each). The CDR3 is made up of 17 amino acids. Trimming left V 3 bases short and J 2 bases short, with 18 bases between. Per the germline V gene, CDR1 is SGDLS and CDR2 is YYNGEE. The CDR3 spells CASSAPPGTVPYNEQFF. DNA for the CDR3: TGTGCCAGCAGCGCGCCTCCGGGGACCGTCCCCTACAATGAGCAGTTCTTC.

The chain is built from TRBV9 and TRBJ2-3; D is tentatively TRBD1 or TRBD2 (5 bases each). Trimming pared 4 bases from V and 6 bases from J, leaving 12 bases between. Germline V gives CDR1 SGDLS, CDR2 YYNGEE. The CDR3 length is 13 residues. The CDR3 sequence is CASSPRGVDTQYF. CDR3 coding DNA: TGTGCCAGCAGCCCAAGGGGAGTTGATACGCAGTATTTT.

The chain links TRBV21-1 to TRBJ2-3; the table's D gene call, TRBD2, was not cross checked with the DNA. TRBV21-1 is recorded as a pseudogene. The CDR3 is 20 residues long. CDR3: CASSRQGGTSGSGSTDTQYF. CDR3 coding DNA: TGTGCCAGCAGCAGACAAGGGGGGACTAGCGGGAGTGGGAGCACAGATACGCAGTATTTT.

V usage is TRBV11-3 and J usage is TRBJ2-7; D possibly corresponds to TRBD2 (6 bases). The CDR3 extends over 20 amino acids. Germline-derived CDR1 and CDR2 are SGHNT and YENEEA. V was cut by 2 bases and J by 1 base, with 27 bases left in between. The CDR3 DNA sequence: TGTGCCAGCAGCTTACCCAGCGGACTATTGGTGGCATCCAGATCCTACGAGCAGTACTTC. Protein product: CASSLPSGLLVASRSYEQYF. Combining the CDR3 with reference TRBV11-3 and TRBJ2-7 gives the whole variable domain EAGVVQSPRYKIIEKKQPVAFWCNPISGHNTLYWYLQNLGQGPELLIRYENEEAVDDSQLPKDRFSAERLKGVDSTLKIQPAELGDSAVYLCASSLPSGLLVASRSYEQYFGPGTRLTVT.

The chain couples TRBV27 to TRBJ2-1; D perhaps matches TRBD2 (6 bases). The V end was cut by 6 bases, the J end by 1 base, with 16 bases between. The CDR3 contains 16 residues. Per the germline V gene, CDR1 is MNHEY and CDR2 is SMNVEV (reference sequence). The CDR3 loop is CASSLGGPKSYNEQFF. Written as DNA, the CDR3 is TGTGCCAGCAGCCTTGGAGGGCCGAAATCCTACAATGAGCAGTTCTTC.

The CDR3 loop is CASSLAYGPGSSYNEQFF. CDR3 nucleotide sequence: TGCGCCAGCAGCTTGGCCTACGGACCCGGAAGCTCCTACAATGAGCAGTTCTTC. The V gene is TRBV5-1, the J gene TRBJ2-1; D is unresolved. The V gene lost 0 bases and the J gene lost 0 bases, with 16 bases spanning the gap. CDR3 length equals 18 residues. The germline V gene has CDR1 SGHRS and CDR2 YFSETQ. Supplemented by reference TRBV5-1 and TRBJ2-1, the full variable domain reads KAGVTQTPRYLIKTRGQQVTLSCSPISGHRSVSWYQQTPGQGLQFLFEYFSETQRNKGNFPGRFSGRQFSNSRSEMNVSTLELGDSALYLCASSLAYGPGSSYNEQFFGPGTRLTVL.

This clone was seen more than once but under ten times. The chain carries TRBV10-3 and TRBJ2-2; D may be TRBD2 (5 bases). Trimming shortened V by 8 bases and J by 7 bases, and 11 bases separated the two germline ends. This CDR3 region has 12 residues. Germline V gene data show CDR1 as ENHRY and CDR2 as SYGVKD. The CDR3 sequence is CAIGGLGGELFF. CDR3 nucleotides: TGTGCCATCGGAGGTTTAGGCGGGGAGCTGTTTTTT.

CDR3 in DNA: TGTGCCACCGCGACACTATATCGACCTTCCTACGAGCAGTACTTC. Its translation: CATATLYRPSYEQYF. J is TRBJ2-7 and V is TRBV27; unclear D gene. The germline gives CDR1 MNHEY, CDR2 SMNVEV (reference sequence). CDR3 length: 15 residues. Trimming took 10 bases from V and 1 from J, leaving 20 bases between them.

This clone was seen only a few times. The rearrangement joins TRBV4-1 to TRBJ2-1; TRBD1 matches 9 bases. The CDR3 covers 15 residues. Germline V gives CDR1 MGHRA, CDR2 YSYEKL. V was pared by 6 bases and J by 4 bases, with 7 bases of the junction left unmatched. CDR3 sequence: CASSYPGQGYNEQFF. CDR3 in DNA: TGCGCCAGCAGTTACCCGGGACAGGGATACAATGAGCAGTTCTTC.

The rearrangement uses TRBV2 and TRBJ1-1, with D possibly matching TRBD1 (6 bases). The germline gives CDR1 SNHLY, CDR2 FYNNEI. The V and J ends lost 4 bases and 4 bases respectively, with 13 bases between them. This CDR3 spans 14 amino acids. The CDR3 loop reads CASSVRGGITEAFF. CDR3 in DNA: TGTGCCAGCAGTGTGAGGGGGGGGATCACTGAAGCTTTCTTT.

The V and J genes are TRBV11-1 and TRBJ1-2; 7 nucleotides align to TRBD1. Trimming cost V 1 base and J 3 bases; bases outside gene matches: 8. CDR3 length: 16 residues. Per germline, CDR1 SGHAT and CDR2 FQDESV (reference sequence). CDR3 loop: CASSLEGPGGHYGYTF. The CDR3 DNA sequence: TGTGCCAGCAGCTTAGAGGGTCCAGGGGGACACTATGGCTACACCTTC.

This chain uses TRBV9 with TRBJ2-1; D gene ambiguous. The CDR3 consists of 10 residues. Germline V lookup: CDR1 SGDLS, CDR2 YYNGEE. V was clipped by 6 bases and J by 12 bases, with 10 bases between them. The CDR3 here is CASTPDPQFF. DNA for the CDR3: TGTGCCAGCACCCCGGACCCGCAGTTCTTC.

The chain couples TRBV5-6 to TRBJ1-1, with 9 positions matching TRBD1. The V segment lost 0 bases and the J segment 11 bases; nucleotides outside the gene matches: 5. Germline V gene data show CDR1 as SGHDT and CDR2 as YYEEEE. The length of the CDR3 is 13 residues. The CDR3 here is CASSLDRGRRAFF. The CDR3 DNA reads as TGTGCCAGCAGCTTGGACAGGGGGCGCAGGGCTTTCTTT.

The sample holds a few counts of this clone. The rearrangement uses TRBV7-2 and TRBJ1-2, with a possible D match to TRBD1 (6 bases). V was cut by 5 bases and J by 4 bases, with 23 bases left in between. Germline CDR1 reads SGHTA; CDR2 reads FQGNSA. The CDR3 sequence is 17 residues long. CDR3 DNA sequence: TGTGCCAGCAGCAGATACCGGGTCACAGGGAGATTCTATGGCTACACCTTC. Translating it yields CASSRYRVTGRFYGYTF.

This clone came up a few times. This chain uses TRBV2 with TRBJ2-7; D possibly matches TRBD1 or TRBD2 (6 bases each). This CDR3 is 19 amino acids long. V was trimmed by 7 bases and J by 2 bases, leaving 30 bases between them. The germline gives CDR1 SNHLY, CDR2 FYNNEI. As DNA, the CDR3 is TGTGCCAGCATTTCATTTAAGGCCACGGGCCGGGGGCCTACCTACGAGCAGTACTTC. Translating it yields CASISFKATGRGPTYEQYF. Full variable domain (outside the CDR3, taken from reference TRBV2 and TRBJ2-7): EPEVTQTPSHQVTQMGQEVILRCVPISNHLYFYWYRQILGQKVEFLVSFYNNEISEKSEIFDDQFSVERPDGSNFTLKIRSTKLEDSAMYFCASISFKATGRGPTYEQYFGPGTRLTVT.

Points on this clone: This sample includes further DNA sequences coding for the same CDR3. The genes are TRBV9 and TRBJ2-2; 11 bases align to TRBD1. The germline gives CDR1 SGDLS, CDR2 YYNGEE. The trim removed 7 bases at V and 7 bases at J, leaving 6 bases unmatched. This CDR3 is 14 amino acids long. The DNA of the CDR3 is TGTGCCAGCGGACAGGGGGCTGGGGGCGGGGAGCTGTTTTTT. As protein: CASGQGAGGGELFF.

This clone has more than one count but fewer than ten. The CDR3 DNA reads TGTGCCAGCAGGGGCCGGGAGTTGAACACTGAAGCTTTCTTT. Protein: CASRGRELNTEAFF. The genes are TRBV7-9 and TRBJ1-1; D unclear. V lost 6 bases to trimming and J lost 0 bases, with 11 bases between them. The CDR3 covers 14 residues. CDR1 is SEHNR and CDR2 is FQNEAQ in the germline V gene (reference sequence).

The CDR3 loop is CASSVAPETQYF. The CDR3 DNA reads TGTGCCAGCTCGGTAGCGCCGGAGACCCAGTACTTC. The rearrangement joins TRBV18 to TRBJ2-5, with D perhaps matching TRBD2 (5 bases). The length of the CDR3 is 12 residues. Trimming stripped 6 bases from V and 5 bases from J, with 10 bases between. Germline CDR1 is KGHSH and CDR2 is LQKENI. Using reference TRBV18 and TRBJ2-5 for the parts outside the CDR3, the full variable domain is NAGVMQNPRHLVRRRGQEARLRCSPMKGHSHVYWYRQLPEEGLKFMVYLQKENIIDESGMPKERFSAEFPKEGPSILRIQQVVRGDSAAYFCASSVAPETQYFGPGTRLLVL.

The chain carries TRBV7-9 and TRBJ2-7, with a possible D match to TRBD1 (5 bases). This CDR3 is built from 16 residues. Trimming pared 3 bases from V and 4 bases from J, leaving 19 bases between. Germline CDR1 is SEHNR and CDR2 is FQNEAQ (reference sequence). The CDR3 sequence is CASSFQGTTLGYEQYF. The DNA for the CDR3 is TGTGCCAGCAGCTTTCAGGGTACCACTCTTGGATACGAGCAGTACTTC.